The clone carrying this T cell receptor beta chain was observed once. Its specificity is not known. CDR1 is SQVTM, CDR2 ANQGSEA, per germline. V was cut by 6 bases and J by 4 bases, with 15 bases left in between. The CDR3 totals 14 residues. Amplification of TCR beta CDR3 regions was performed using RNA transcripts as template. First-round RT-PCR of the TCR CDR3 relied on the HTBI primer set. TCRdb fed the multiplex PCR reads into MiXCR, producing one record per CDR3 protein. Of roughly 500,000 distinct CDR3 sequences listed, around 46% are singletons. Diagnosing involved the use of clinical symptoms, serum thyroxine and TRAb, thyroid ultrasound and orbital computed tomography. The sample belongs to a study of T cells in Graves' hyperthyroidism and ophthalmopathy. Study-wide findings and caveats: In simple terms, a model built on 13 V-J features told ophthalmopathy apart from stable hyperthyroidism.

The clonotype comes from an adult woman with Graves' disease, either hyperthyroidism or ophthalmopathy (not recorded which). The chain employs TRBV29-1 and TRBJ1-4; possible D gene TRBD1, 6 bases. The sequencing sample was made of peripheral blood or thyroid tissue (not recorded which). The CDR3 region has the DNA TGCAGCGTGTGGGACACGGGGGGTAATGAAAAACTGTTTTTT. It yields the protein CSVWDTGGNEKLFF.